These T cell receptor beta chains were read from a single sample in a study of T cell repertoires in cytomegalovirus infection. TCRdb reprocessed the reads with MiXCR, giving one entry per CDR3 protein. Of hundreds of thousands of distinct CDR3 sequences listed, about 24% were seen once; the top ten hold roughly 8%. Sequencing was done on a sample of CD8+ T cells from PBMCs. The receptors were gathered from a human donor in good health (CMV status not recorded). Some clones in this sample may be carry-over from other donors' samples. CDR3s include the opening cysteine and the closing phenylalanine or tryptophan. The D gene is left open where the match is weak. Rows give clone size only sometimes, using once, few, many, or a class for an expanded clone.

CDR3 length	clone size	D gene	J gene	V gene	CDR3 protein	CDR3 DNA
17	-	TRBD1	TRBJ1-2	TRBV15	CATSIDLGQSRGGGYTF	TGTGCCACCAGCATTGACCTGGGACAGTCGCGGGGAGGTGGCTACACCTTC
14	-	-	TRBJ2-4	TRBV5-6	CASTSGEVKNIQYF	TGTGCCAGCACGTCCGGGGAGGTCAAAAACATTCAGTACTTC
11	-	-	TRBJ1-1	TRBV29-1	CSVESDREAFF	TGCAGCGTTGAGTCAGACAGGGAAGCTTTCTTT
12	-	-	TRBJ1-6	TRBV25-1	CASSDRISTLHF	TGTGCCAGCAGTGACCGGATAAGTACCCTCCACTTT
17	-	TRBD1	TRBJ1-5	TRBV27	CASSPGTGGADNQPQHF	TGTGCCAGCAGTCCCGGGACAGGGGGCGCGGACAATCAGCCCCAGCATTTT
14	-	-	TRBJ1-6	TRBV28	CASSLVTEGSLLHF	TGTGCCAGCAGTTTGGTGACGGAAGGCTCACTCCTCCACTTT
15	few	TRBD1	TRBJ2-2	TRBV20-1	CSAGDRATNTGELFF	TGCAGTGCTGGAGACAGGGCCACGAACACCGGGGAGCTGTTTTTT
16	-	TRBD2	TRBJ2-3	TRBV29-1	CSAAGLAGGSTDTQYF	TGCAGCGCCGCTGGACTAGCGGGGGGGAGCACAGATACGCAGTATTTT
14	once	-	TRBJ2-1	TRBV19	CASSRPLEVNEQFF	TGTGCCAGTAGCCGTCCCCTAGAGGTCAATGAGCAGTTCTTC
14	-	-	TRBJ1-3	TRBV6-5	CASSPAGPGNTIYF	TGTGCCAGCAGCCCGGCAGGACCTGGAAACACCATATATTTT
16	many	TRBD1	TRBJ1-1	TRBV7-2	CASSFPETGVWTEAFF	TGTGCCAGCAGCTTCCCCGAGACAGGGGTTTGGACTGAAGCTTTCTTT
12	-	-	TRBJ2-1	TRBV24-1	CATSDFGNEQFF	TGTGCCACCAGTGATTTCGGCAATGAGCAGTTCTTC
11	-	-	TRBJ2-5	TRBV6-5	CATQTGRTQYF	TGTGCCACCCAGACAGGCCGGACCCAGTACTTC
15	-	-	TRBJ1-5	TRBV28	CASSFSRVGNQPQHF	TGTGCCAGCAGTTTTTCCAGGGTGGGCAATCAGCCCCAGCATTTT
15	-	-	TRBJ2-7	TRBV13	CASSLGGFGSYEQYF	TGTGCCAGCAGCTTAGGGGGATTCGGCTCCTACGAGCAGTACTTC
17	many	TRBD2	TRBJ2-3	TRBV7-6	CASSLVFLAGRTDTQYF	TGTGCCAGCAGCTTAGTTTTTCTAGCGGGCCGCACAGATACGCAGTATTTT
17	many	TRBD2	TRBJ2-3	TRBV7-8	CASSLGGGSGVGDTQYF	TGTGCCAGCAGCTTAGGGGGGGGTAGCGGGGTTGGAGATACGCAGTATTTT
15	-	TRBD2	TRBJ2-7	TRBV7-2	CASSLILAGGDEQYF	TGTGCCAGCAGCTTAATACTAGCGGGAGGAGACGAGCAGTACTTC
14	few	TRBD2	TRBJ2-6	TRBV7-8	CARSGGSGANVLTF	TGTGCCAGGTCGGGGGGATCTGGGGCCAACGTCCTGACTTTC
14	-	-	TRBJ2-1	TRBV29-1	CSVVGQGEYNEQFF	TGCAGCGTTGTGGGGCAGGGAGAGTACAATGAGCAGTTCTTC
15	-	-	TRBJ2-1	TRBV6-2/TRBV6-3	CASSYPRQDYNEQFF	TGTGCCAGCAGTTACCCCCGACAGGACTACAATGAGCAGTTCTTC
15	-	TRBD1	TRBJ1-4	TRBV7-8	CASSFGTGGNEKLFF	TGTGCCAGCAGCTTTGGGACAGGGGGCAATGAAAAACTGTTTTTT
19	few	TRBD1	TRBJ1-2	TRBV14	CASSLAATGTGERDYGYTF	TGTGCCAGCAGCCTCGCCGCTACCGGGACAGGGGAAAGGGACTATGGCTACACCTTC
13	-	TRBD1	TRBJ2-7	TRBV3-1	CASTMTGIYEQYF	TGTGCCAGCACCATGACAGGGATCTACGAGCAGTACTTC
15	-	-	TRBJ1-6	TRBV20-1	CSAREPGPFNSPLHF	TGCAGTGCTAGAGAGCCGGGTCCGTTTAATTCACCCCTCCACTTT